This T cell receptor (beta chain) was profiled in a study of identical twins. The CDR3 extends over 14 amino acids. V gave up 2 bases and J gave up 0 bases, with 7 bases separating them. The germline CDR1 and CDR2 sequences are MNHNY and SVGAGI (reference sequence). TCRdb re-analysed the 5' RACE reads in MiXCR, keeping a single row per CDR3 protein. The sample consists of around 1.7 million distinct CDR3 sequences, 25% to 35% of them appearing once. The chain uses TRBV6-6 and TRBJ2-5; the D is unclear. This receptor was taken from a newborn girl in good health. The sample comprised cord blood. The CDR3 region is CASSYARYQETQYF. The CDR3 bases are TGTGCCAGCAGTTACGCGAGGTACCAAGAGACCCAGTACTTC.